This entry features one T cell receptor beta chain sequence. Other DNA sequences in this specimen translate into the identical CDR3. This sample is part of a study of shared clonotypes between healthy human individuals. TCRdb's table, derived via immunoSEQ multiplex PCR, lists solely in-frame clones and lacks some. The table shows 1.5 million to 1.9 million clones, with approximately 98% occurring only once. Germline V gene sequence: CDR1 LNHDA, CDR2 SQIVND (reference sequence). The CDR3 is made up of 11 amino acids. The germline V and J ends were trimmed by 7 bases and 0 bases, with 3 bases remaining between them.

Specimen: naive CD4+ T cells sorted from blood. Subset meaning: CD45RA+ positively selected. V and J are TRBV19 and TRBJ1-1; D is uncertain. This clonotype was sampled from a man between 25 and 39 years old in good health. The CDR3 DNA is TGTGCCAGTAAGGTGAACACTGAAGCTTTCTTT. Amino acids: CASKVNTEAFF.